The clone carrying this T cell receptor (beta chain) was seen repeatedly, ten times or more. The length of the CDR3 is 15 residues. The germline CDR1 and CDR2 sequences are SGHRS and YFSETQ. V lost 4 bases and J 4 bases, leaving 17 bases between the germline ends. Each diagnosis drew on symptoms, thyroxine, TRAb, thyroid ultrasound and orbital computed tomography findings. Blood was drawn at first hyperthyroidism diagnosis, before any ophthalmopathy symptoms. A roughly 9.7 ml volume of fresh peripheral blood provided the PBMCs. This sample was taken from a study of T cells in Graves' hyperthyroidism and ophthalmopathy. RNA transcripts were the template for amplifying TCR beta CDR3 regions. During a first-round RT-PCR of the TCR CDR3, the HTBI primer set was used. TCRdb independently ran MiXCR on the multiplex PCR reads; one entry per CDR3 protein. This table holds approximately 370,000 distinct CDR3 sequences, roughly 15% found once.

Sequencing was done on a sample of blood. The origin of this receptor is a woman aged 30 to 39 with Graves' hyperthyroidism that later progressed to Graves' ophthalmopathy. The rearrangement links TRBV5-1 to TRBJ1-1; D perhaps matches TRBD1 (5 bases). Written as DNA, the CDR3 is TGCGCCAGCAGCATATCAGGGTTGGTTGGCACTGAAGCTTTCTTT. As protein: CASSISGLVGTEAFF.